The next 21 T cell receptor beta chains were all read from a single sample in a study of T cells expressing NK-cell markers. TCRdb reprocessed the 5' RACE reads and stores each CDR3 protein as one record, lacking DNA. The table lists almost 450,000 distinct CDR3 sequences. What was sequenced was blood T cells: a sorted CD56 or NKG2C T cell subset, CD4+ or CD8+ T cells, or bulk PBMC T cells (not recorded which). The receptor set was obtained from a woman between 18 and 69 years old in good health.

This sequence joins TRBV20-1 and TRBJ2-1; TCRdb's D call of TRBD1 is untestable without DNA. Per the germline V gene, CDR1 is DFQATT and CDR2 is SNEGSKA (reference sequence). The CDR3 extends over 15 amino acids. CDR3 region: CSARDSLVGAGEQFF.

V is TRBV11-2 and J is TRBJ1-2; without DNA, the TCRdb call of TRBD1 cannot be checked. The germline V gene encodes CDR1 SGHAT and CDR2 FQNNGV. This CDR3 is 12 amino acids long. CDR3 loop: CASTLWGPGYTF.

The rearrangement links TRBV12-3 or TRBV12-4 to TRBJ2-1; TCRdb lists TRBD2, though no DNA is available to test this call. The CDR3 is 16 amino acids. CDR3 sequence: CASRTLTSGLGGEQFF.

The chain is built from TRBV4-2 and TRBJ1-1; TCRdb designates TRBD1, a call that cannot be tested without DNA. CDR1 is LGHNA, CDR2 YNFKEQ, per germline. This CDR3 is 16 amino acids long. CDR3 sequence reads: CASSPRQGGIDTEAFF.

The CDR3 sequence is CSARVGSAGAYNEQFF. V gene TRBV20-1 combines with J gene TRBJ2-1; no DNA is available, so the TRBD1 call from TCRdb remains unchecked. Germline V gives CDR1 DFQATT, CDR2 SNEGSKA (reference sequence). This CDR3 is built from 16 residues.

The CDR3 spells CASGLVRMQGRSYNEQFF. V and J are TRBV12-5 and TRBJ2-1; TCRdb proposes TRBD1, but this gene call is untestable without DNA. This CDR3 comprises 18 residues. Looked up from germline, CDR1 is LGHNT and CDR2 is FRNRAP.

The chain is built from TRBV7-8 and TRBJ1-1. The CDR3 has 17 residues. Germline V gene lookup returns CDR1 SGHVS and CDR2 FQNEAQ. This CDR3 reads CASSLSAARKKDTEAFF.

V gene TRBV6-2 or TRBV6-3 combines with J gene TRBJ1-1; TCRdb's D call of TRBD1 is untestable without DNA. This CDR3 spans 15 amino acids. Germline V gene sequence: CDR1 MNHEY, CDR2 SVGEGT. This CDR3 is CASSPQLDRGTEAFF.

The chain is built from TRBV7-9 and TRBJ2-7; the TCRdb D gene call, TRBD2, has no DNA to confirm it. There are 15 residues in the CDR3. Germline CDR1 SEHNR, CDR2 FQNEAQ (reference sequence). The CDR3 here is CASRESTSGSGEQYF. Full variable domain (rest looked up from reference TRBV7-9 and TRBJ2-7): DTGVSQNPRHKITKRGQNVTFRCDPISEHNRLYWYRQTLGQGPEFLTYFQNEAQLEKSRLLSDRFSAERPKGSFSTLEIQRTEQGDSAMYLCASRESTSGSGEQYFGPGTRLTVT.

The chain joins TRBV30 to TRBJ1-2; TCRdb's D call of TRBD1 is untestable without DNA. There are 13 residues in the CDR3. Germline V gives CDR1 GTSNPN, CDR2 SVGIG (reference sequence). CDR3 loop: CAWSKGPPYGYTF. Using reference TRBV30 and TRBJ1-2 for the parts outside the CDR3, the full variable domain is SQTIHQWPATLVQPVGSPLSLECTVEGTSNPNLYWYRQAAGRGLQLLFYSVGIGQISSEVPQNLSASRPQDRQFILSSKKLLLSDSGFYLCAWSKGPPYGYTFGSGTRLTVV.

The V call is TRBV5-4, the J call TRBJ2-7; TCRdb's D call, TRBD1, is unchecked because there is no DNA. The CDR3 is 13 amino acids. The germline gives CDR1 SGHNT, CDR2 YYREEE (reference sequence). The CDR3 protein is CASSLLAGGEQYF.

The gene calls are TRBV10-3 and TRBJ2-3. CDR1 and CDR2 (germline): ENHRY, SYGVKD. The CDR3 has 13 amino acids. The CDR3 spells CAISDRSFDTQYF.

The V and J genes are TRBV5-4 and TRBJ2-1; the TCRdb D gene call, TRBD2, has no DNA to confirm it. This CDR3 contains 14 residues. CDR1 is SGHNT and CDR2 is YYREEE in the germline V gene (reference sequence). CDR3 sequence: CASSISTSRDEQFF.

The chain employs TRBV5-6 and TRBJ1-6. Germline CDR1 reads SGHDT; CDR2 reads YYEEEE. This CDR3 is 16 amino acids long. The CDR3 sequence: CASSATGGSYNSPLHF.

The rearrangement uses TRBV3-1 and TRBJ2-2; the TRBD1 assignment by TCRdb is unverifiable without DNA. Germline V CDR1 and CDR2: LGHDT, YNNKEL (reference sequence). There are 16 residues in the CDR3. The CDR3 protein is CASSPGTGGYTGELFF. Supplemented by reference TRBV3-1 and TRBJ2-2, the full variable domain reads DTAVSQTPKYLVTQMGNDKSIKCEQNLGHDTMYWYKQDSKKFLKIMFSYNNKELIINETVPNRFSPKSPDKAHLNLHINSLELGDSAVYFCASSPGTGGYTGELFFGEGSRLTVL.

The rearrangement links TRBV5-8 to TRBJ2-3; lacking DNA, the TRBD1 call made by TCRdb goes unchecked. CDR3 length equals 16 residues. The germline V gene has CDR1 SGHTS and CDR2 YDEGEE. CDR3 region: CASSKATGVVTDTQYF.

The V and J genes are TRBV5-1 and TRBJ2-3; TCRdb gives TRBD1 as the D gene, but with no DNA this cannot be confirmed. This CDR3 contains 16 residues. Germline-derived CDR1 and CDR2 are SGHRS and YFSETQ. The CDR3 loop is CASSIGGDRATDTQYF.

The V call is TRBV4-3, the J call TRBJ1-1; TCRdb's assignment of TRBD1 cannot be checked, as there is no DNA. Germline V gene sequence: CDR1 LGHNA, CDR2 YSLEER. The length of the CDR3 is 17 residues. CDR3 region: CASSQDPGQGMNTEAFF.

The J gene is TRBJ2-7, the V gene TRBV12-3 or TRBV12-4; the D gene TCRdb calls, TRBD2, cannot be checked with no DNA. The CDR3 has 15 residues. The CDR3 protein is CASSPIGRESLRQYF.

The chain recombines TRBV3-1 with TRBJ1-4; TCRdb's assignment of TRBD1 cannot be checked, as there is no DNA. The germline gives CDR1 LGHDT, CDR2 YNNKEL (reference sequence). The CDR3 spans 13 residues. The chain's CDR3 is CASSLDRDEKLFF.

The rearrangement joins TRBV5-6 to TRBJ1-2; TCRdb reports TRBD1, a call that lacks DNA to check it against. Germline V gene lookup returns CDR1 SGHDT and CDR2 YYEEEE. The CDR3 is made up of 13 amino acids. This CDR3 reads CASSLYPPYGYTF.